Here is one T cell receptor (beta chain) with its context. The source of the sample is a study of blood T cell repertoires in COVID-19. For the study at large: The samples span acute and convalescent COVID-19 from the United States, Italy and Spain.

In the source study's methods: Researchers report that nucleated cell counts were estimated from reference gene primer amplification. Sequenced by immunoSEQ multiplex PCR; TCRdb stores in-frame clones only, minus some. D and trimming come from the DNA, and the V and J calls and clone size come from that table. Found here are roughly 80,000 clones, around four fifths of them singletons; the top ten hold just under 10%. V dropped 4 bases and J dropped 7; count of bases not matched to a gene: 6. Germline V lookup: CDR1 SGHNT, CDR2 YYREEE (reference sequence). CDR3 size: 13 residues. This chain links TRBV5-4 with TRBJ1-2; 8 bases agree with TRBD1. The sequenced sample consisted of peripheral blood. The TCR originated in a human donor in a cohort sampled during active COVID-19. The DNA of the CDR3 is TGTGCCAGCAGCCCAGGGGGCGCAGGTGGCTACACCTTC. Protein product: CASSPGGAGGYTF.